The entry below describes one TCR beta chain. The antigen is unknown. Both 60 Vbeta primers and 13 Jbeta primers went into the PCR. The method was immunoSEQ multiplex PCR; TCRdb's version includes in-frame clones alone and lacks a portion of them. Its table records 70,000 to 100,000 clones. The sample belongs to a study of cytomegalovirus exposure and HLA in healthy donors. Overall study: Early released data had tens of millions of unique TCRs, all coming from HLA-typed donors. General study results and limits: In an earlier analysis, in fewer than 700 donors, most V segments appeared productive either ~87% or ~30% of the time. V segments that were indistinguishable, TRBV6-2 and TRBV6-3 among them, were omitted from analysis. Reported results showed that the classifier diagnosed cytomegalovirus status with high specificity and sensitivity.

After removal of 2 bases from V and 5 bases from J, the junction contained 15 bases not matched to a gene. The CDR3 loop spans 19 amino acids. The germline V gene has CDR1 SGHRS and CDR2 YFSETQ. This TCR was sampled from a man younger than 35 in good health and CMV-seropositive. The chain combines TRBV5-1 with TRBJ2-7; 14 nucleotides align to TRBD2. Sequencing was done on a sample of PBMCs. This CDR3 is CASSLSARRGLAGVNEQYF. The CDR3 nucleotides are TGCGCCAGCAGCTTATCAGCCCGCCGGGGACTAGCGGGAGTAAACGAGCAGTACTTC.